Listed here are 2 T cell receptor beta chains from one sample, sequenced in a study of blood T cell repertoires in COVID-19. Repertoires were generated with immunoSEQ multiplex PCR, while TCRdb's copy carries only in-frame clones and drops some. The sample shows roughly 160,000 clones, around nine tenths of them seen only once. Sequenced sample: peripheral blood. The receptors were gathered from a woman at least 80 years old with COVID-19, enrolled during active disease.

This chain uses TRBV5-4 with TRBJ1-2; D may be TRBD1 (6 bases). This CDR3 comprises 15 residues. The V gene lost 2 bases and the J gene lost 0 bases, with 11 bases spanning the gap. The germline V gene has CDR1 SGHNT and CDR2 YYREEE (reference sequence). The CDR3 nucleotides read TGTGCCAGCAGCTTCAGGGGACCAGCTAACTATGGCTACACCTTC. Translated, it gives CASSFRGPANYGYTF.

The chain is built from TRBV28 and TRBJ2-3; 8 bases are shared with TRBD2. The CDR3 has 20 residues. Trimming took 5 bases from V and 4 from J; bases not matched to a gene: 23. Germline lookup yields CDR1 MDHEN and CDR2 SYDVKM. The DNA of the CDR3 is TGTGCCAGCAGTACCCCCGTAGGGGGAAGGGCGGGAGGTTCCCCAGATACGCAGTATTTT. It specifies CASSTPVGGRAGGSPDTQYF.